Listed here are 15 T cell receptor beta chains from one sample, sequenced in a study of CD8+ T cells in alopecia areata. Treatment given: oral pan-JAK inhibitor, 5-10 mg twice daily. The authors extracted RNA and reverse transcribed it into cDNA as the sequencing template. Profiling relied on immunoSEQ multiplex PCR, and the TCRdb table lists in-frame clones only, not all of them. Of around 100,000 clones in the sample, 70% to 90% are singletons; the top ten hold approximately 12%. Sequencing used CD8+ T cells sorted from blood, obtained at approximately week 30, from a patient treated with tofacitinib. These receptors all stem from a human donor with alopecia areata.

CDR3 amino acids: CASSEGTSGSKELFF. As DNA, the CDR3 is TGCGCCAGCAGCGAGGGGACTAGCGGGAGTAAGGAGCTGTTTTTT. The V call is TRBV5-1, the J call TRBJ2-2, with TRBD2 matching 14 bases. V shed 4 bases, J shed 10 bases, and the junction held 6 bases outside the gene matches. The CDR3 runs 15 residues. Germline V CDR1 and CDR2: SGHRS, YFSETQ.

This chain links TRBV7-8 with TRBJ2-1; TRBD1 matches 8 bases. Germline CDR1 SGHVS, CDR2 FQNEAQ. This CDR3 is 17 amino acids long. Trimming removed 3 bases from V and 2 bases from J; junction bases left unmatched: 9. CDR3 sequence reads: CASSLKTDRGPYNEQFF. The CDR3 bases are TGTGCCAGCAGCTTGAAAACAGACAGGGGCCCCTACAATGAGCAGTTCTTC.

The rearrangement uses TRBV25-1 and TRBJ2-7, with a possible D match to TRBD1 (5 bases). With 3 bases removed from V and 3 bases from J, the gap between germline ends came to 15 bases. The CDR3 length is 15 residues. Germline V gives CDR1 MGHDK, CDR2 SYGVNS. DNA of the CDR3: TGTGCCAGCAGTGAGGGTCGGTACAGGCTCTACGAGCAGTACTTC. Protein: CASSEGRYRLYEQYF.

As to this clone: Other DNA sequences in this sample translate to the same CDR3. The CDR3 nucleotides are TGCGCCAGCAGCCAAGTAACAGGGAAGGATGAGCAGTTCTTC. It specifies CASSQVTGKDEQFF. This chain connects TRBV4-1 to TRBJ2-1, with D maybe TRBD1 (6 bases). Germline V gives CDR1 MGHRA, CDR2 YSYEKL. Trimming left V 1 base short and J 8 bases short, with 12 bases between. CDR3 size: 14 residues.

As to this clone: In the same sample, other DNA sequences code for this CDR3. The chain joins TRBV5-6 to TRBJ2-5; D is undetermined. The CDR3 loop spans 11 amino acids. CDR1 is SGHDT and CDR2 is YYEEEE in the germline V gene. V lost 4 bases and J 2 bases, leaving 3 bases between the germline ends. The DNA for the CDR3 is TGTGCCAGCAGCCTACAAGAGACCCAGTACTTC. It yields the protein CASSLQETQYF.

The chain links TRBV5-1 to TRBJ2-1; D remains ambiguous. Trimming stripped 0 bases from V and 3 bases from J, with 13 bases between. This CDR3 is 16 amino acids long. CDR1 is SGHRS and CDR2 is YFSETQ in the germline V gene. The chain's CDR3 is CASSLGSSRDYNEQFF. DNA for the CDR3: TGCGCCAGCAGCTTGGGATCTTCCCGCGACTACAATGAGCAGTTCTTC. The full variable domain, with the rest looked up from reference TRBV5-1 and TRBJ2-1, is KAGVTQTPRYLIKTRGQQVTLSCSPISGHRSVSWYQQTPGQGLQFLFEYFSETQRNKGNFPGRFSGRQFSNSRSEMNVSTLELGDSALYLCASSLGSSRDYNEQFFGPGTRLTVL.

J is TRBJ2-1 and V is TRBV7-2; TRBD2 agrees at 11 bases. Trimming cost V 2 bases and J 4 bases; bases outside gene matches: 4. The CDR3 is 16 amino acids. Germline V CDR1 and CDR2: SGHTA, FQGNSA. CDR3 amino acids: CASSLLAGGPYNEQFF. The CDR3 DNA follows: TGTGCCAGCAGCTTATTAGCGGGGGGGCCTTACAATGAGCAGTTCTTC.

The table lists this clone with a count of one. The chain employs TRBV11-2 and TRBJ1-6, with a tentative D call TRBD1 (6 bases). Germline V gene data show CDR1 as SGHAT and CDR2 as FQNNGV. This CDR3 is built from 15 residues. V lost 1 base to trimming and J lost 8 bases, with 12 bases between them. The CDR3 DNA reads as TGTGCCAGCAGCTTAGTTGCAGGGGTTTATTCACCCCTCCACTTT. It encodes CASSLVAGVYSPLHF. The full variable domain, its missing parts supplied by reference TRBV11-2 and TRBJ1-6, is EAGVAQSPRYKIIEKRQSVAFWCNPISGHATLYWYQQILGQGPKLLIQFQNNGVVDDSQLPKDRFSAERLKGVDSTLKIQPAKLEDSAVYLCASSLVAGVYSPLHFGNGTRLTVT.

The rearrangement joins TRBV15 to TRBJ1-1, with D perhaps matching TRBD1 (6 bases). Germline CDR1 reads LNHNV; CDR2 reads YYDKDF (reference sequence). The V end lost 0 bases, the J end lost 6 bases, and 8 bases lay between the germline ends. This CDR3 spans 13 amino acids. This CDR3 reads CATSRDRGAEAFF. CDR3 sequence (DNA): TGTGCCACCAGCAGAGACAGGGGAGCTGAAGCTTTCTTT.

This chain links TRBV5-4 with TRBJ2-1, with no clear D. The CDR3 is made up of 12 amino acids. CDR1 is SGHNT and CDR2 is YYREEE in the germline V gene (reference sequence). The V end was cut by 9 bases, the J end by 3 bases, with 10 bases between. The CDR3 DNA reads TGTGCCATCAGAGATGACTACAATGAGCAGTTCTTC. Encoded protein: CAIRDDYNEQFF.

The chain combines TRBV7-9 with TRBJ2-5; D unresolved. The CDR3 runs 15 residues. In germline, CDR1 is SEHNR, CDR2 FQNEAQ (reference sequence). V was pared by 1 base and J by 4 bases, with 13 bases between. The CDR3 coding sequence is TGTGCCAGCAGCTTAGAGGAGATGATAAGAGAGACCCAGTACTTC. Translating gives CASSLEEMIRETQYF.

The chain recombines TRBV27 with TRBJ2-7; 8 nucleotides align to TRBD2. CDR1 and CDR2 from the germline V gene are MNHEY and SMNVEV (reference sequence). V gave up 3 bases and J gave up 1 base; unmatched junction bases: 5. CDR3 size: 15 residues. CDR3 residues: CASSLSGSGSYEQYF. The CDR3 DNA is TGTGCCAGCAGTTTGAGCGGGAGCGGATCCTACGAGCAGTACTTC.

This clone occurred a few times. The chain uses TRBV19 and TRBJ2-1, with a weak D call TRBD2 (5 bases). Germline CDR1 and CDR2: LNHDA and SQIVND (reference sequence). CDR3 length equals 15 residues. Deletions cut 4 bases from V and 9 bases from J, with 19 bases between. CDR3 nucleotide sequence: TGTGCCAGTAGTACAGGAACACGAGGGAGCGGTGAGCAGTTCTTC. As protein: CASSTGTRGSGEQFF.

The gene calls are TRBV19 and TRBJ2-1, with 12 bases identical to TRBD1. Germline V gene data show CDR1 as LNHDA and CDR2 as SQIVND (reference sequence). The CDR3 is 14 amino acids. V lost 5 bases, J lost 8 bases, and 4 bases stayed unmatched. The CDR3 loop reads CASSPGQGAYEQFF. The CDR3 DNA sequence: TGTGCCAGTAGTCCGGGACAGGGGGCGTATGAGCAGTTCTTC.

This chain connects TRBV10-3 to TRBJ2-1; D unclear. CDR3 size: 13 residues. Germline values: CDR1 ENHRY, CDR2 SYGVKD. The germline V and J ends were trimmed by 3 bases and 6 bases, with 9 bases remaining between them. CDR3 protein: CAISERFGNEQFF. CDR3 bases: TGTGCCATCAGTGAAAGGTTTGGCAATGAGCAGTTCTTC.